These 20 T cell receptor beta chains share one sample of origin, sequenced in a study of T cell responses to AZD1222 COVID-19 vaccine. Repertoires were generated with immunoSEQ multiplex PCR, while TCRdb's copy carries only in-frame clones and drops some. Counted here are around 58,000 clones, approximately 80% occurring once; the ten biggest clones make up around 19%. This specimen consisted of peripheral blood, obtained on day 0 of AZD1222 vaccination. The receptors here all came from an adult in good health.

V is TRBV6-2 or TRBV6-3 and J is TRBJ1-1, with 8 nucleotides matching TRBD1. Germline trimming cut 4 bases from V and 0 bases from J; bases unmatched to any gene: 10. Germline V gene sequence: CDR1 MNHEY, CDR2 SVGEGT. This CDR3 is 17 amino acids long. The CDR3 reads CASSFSSRGLMNTEAFF. The CDR3 DNA reads TGTGCCAGCAGTTTCTCCTCCAGGGGGCTTATGAACACTGAAGCTTTCTTT.

This sequence joins TRBV6-1 and TRBJ1-2, with D tentatively TRBD1 (5 bases). Per germline, CDR1 MNHNS and CDR2 SASEGT. Trimming pared 1 base from V and 5 bases from J, leaving 14 bases between. The CDR3 length is 15 residues. CDR3 region: CASSEDIGDFYGYTF. CDR3 DNA: TGTGCCAGCAGTGAAGACATCGGGGACTTTTATGGCTACACCTTC.

This clone was counted a single time. The chain employs TRBV5-6 and TRBJ2-1; D is unresolved. Germline V gene lookup returns CDR1 SGHDT and CDR2 YYEEEE. The ends were cut back, 5 bases at V and 0 bases at J, with 9 bases in the middle. This CDR3 is 14 amino acids long. The CDR3 sequence: CASSPQSSYNEQFF. CDR3 in DNA: TGTGCCAGCAGTCCCCAGAGCTCCTACAATGAGCAGTTCTTC.

This clone was observed a single time. A junction boundary mismatches the germline segment, possibly from a read error. The chain carries TRBV28 and TRBJ1-1; TRBD1 aligns across 9 bases. CDR3 length equals 15 residues. From germline, CDR1 is MDHEN and CDR2 SYDVKM. This chain's CDR3 is CASSFIGDRADNISF. The CDR3 nucleotides read TGTGCCAGCAGTTTTATCGGGGACAGGGCGGATAATATATCATTT.

The chain is built from TRBV28 and TRBJ1-6; D not certain. The germline gives CDR1 MDHEN, CDR2 SYDVKM. Trimming left V 6 bases short and J 9 bases short, with 18 bases between. The CDR3 extends over 15 amino acids. CDR3 region: CASRTPPGPFSPLHF. CDR3 bases: TGTGCCAGCAGAACGCCCCCGGGCCCGTTTTCACCCCTCCACTTT.

The V and J genes are TRBV7-2 and TRBJ2-7; 12 bases align to TRBD2. This CDR3 comprises 15 residues. Losses at the gene ends were 1 base for V and 6 bases for J; bases not matched to a gene: 4. The germline V gene encodes CDR1 SGHTA and CDR2 FQGNSA. The CDR3 loop reads CASSLGLAGAIEQYF. CDR3 DNA: TGTGCCAGCAGCTTAGGACTAGCGGGAGCCATCGAGCAGTACTTC.

The chain couples TRBV3-1 (or the pseudogene TRBV3-2) to TRBJ2-1; 16 bases match TRBD2. V shed 5 bases and J 10 bases; nucleotides not matched to a gene: 5. The CDR3 runs to 15 residues. Germline values: CDR1 LGHDT, CDR2 YNNKEL (reference sequence). The CDR3 is CASSFPGLAGGEQFF. The CDR3 nucleotides read TGTGCCAGCAGCTTTCCGGGACTAGCGGGAGGGGAGCAGTTCTTC.

This chain joins TRBV11-3 and TRBJ1-4, with no clear D. The CDR3 covers 14 residues. Germline values: CDR1 SGHNT, CDR2 YENEEA. Between the trimmed V and J ends, which lost 2 bases and 3 bases, there was a span of 7 bases. The CDR3 here is CASSLRGSNEKLFF. In nucleotides, the CDR3 is TGTGCCAGCAGCTTACGAGGGTCTAATGAAAAACTGTTTTTT.

This chain uses TRBV29-1 with TRBJ2-7, with TRBD1 identical over 7 bases. The V gene end was trimmed by 7 bases and the J gene end by 3 bases; junction bases not matched to a gene: 9. This CDR3 is built from 13 residues. In germline, CDR1 is SQVTM, CDR2 ANQGSEA. The CDR3 bases are TGCAGCGCTCGAGACAGGGAACTCTACGAGCAGTACTTC. Its protein is CSARDRELYEQYF.

The chain combines TRBV2 with TRBJ1-4; weak D call: TRBD1 (6 bases). The CDR3 is 15 amino acids. Trimming took 6 bases from V and 14 from J, leaving 25 bases between them. The germline gives CDR1 SNHLY, CDR2 FYNNEI. The DNA for the CDR3 is TGTGCCAGCAGGGAAAGGACAGATGGAAGAGGGTTCCTGTTTTTT. It is translated as CASRERTDGRGFLFF.

The CDR3 DNA reads TGCGCCAGCAGCCAAGAAGAGAGACTAGCGGGAGCAGATACGCAGTATTTT. This sequence encodes CASSQEERLAGADTQYF. The chain uses TRBV4-3 and TRBJ2-3; 12 bases align to TRBD2. This CDR3 spans 17 amino acids. J lost 4 bases, V lost 0 bases, and 5 bases had no gene match. The V gene's germline CDR1 is LGHNA and CDR2 YSLEER.

V usage is TRBV2 and J usage is TRBJ2-3, with 7 bases fitting TRBD1. The CDR3 is 14 residues long. The ends lost 8 bases at V and 2 bases at J; junction bases unmatched: 7. Germline V lookup: CDR1 SNHLY, CDR2 FYNNEI. CDR3: CASGQTGLTDTQYF. CDR3 coding DNA: TGTGCCAGCGGCCAGACAGGGCTCACAGATACGCAGTATTTT. The full variable domain, completed using reference TRBV2 and TRBJ2-3, is EPEVTQTPSHQVTQMGQEVILRCVPISNHLYFYWYRQILGQKVEFLVSFYNNEISEKSEIFDDQFSVERPDGSNFTLKIRSTKLEDSAMYFCASGQTGLTDTQYFGPGTRLTVL.

The gene calls are TRBV12-3 or TRBV12-4 and TRBJ1-3; D unresolved. The CDR3 is 13 amino acids. With 1 base removed from V and 5 bases from J, the gap between germline ends came to 6 bases. The CDR3 nucleotides are TGTGCCAGCAGTTTAGTCGGGAGAAACACCATATATTTT. This gives the protein CASSLVGRNTIYF.

V usage is TRBV4-2 and J usage is TRBJ2-6; D may correspond to TRBD1 or TRBD2 (5 bases each). Germline assignment: CDR1 LGHNA and CDR2 YNFKEQ. This CDR3 contains 17 residues. Trimming removed 1 base at V and 1 base at J, with 11 bases between. The CDR3 DNA sequence: TGTGCCAGCAGCCAAGGTTCCGGGGCGTCTGGGGCCAACGTCCTGACTTTC. It codes for CASSQGSGASGANVLTF.

V is TRBV6-4 and J is TRBJ2-2, with D perhaps matching TRBD2 (6 bases). The V end lost 8 bases, the J end lost 1 base, and 17 bases lay between the germline ends. This CDR3 has 16 residues. Germline V CDR1 and CDR2: MRHNA, SNTAGT. CDR3 in amino acids: CASLRREQMNTGELFF. The CDR3 region has the DNA TGTGCCAGCCTCCGGAGGGAGCAGATGAACACCGGGGAGCTGTTTTTT.

This clone occurred a few times. This sample includes further DNA sequences coding for the same CDR3. This chain joins TRBV6-2 or TRBV6-3 and TRBJ1-1, with D perhaps matching TRBD1 (5 bases). CDR3 size: 11 residues. Germline V gene sequence: CDR1 MNHEY, CDR2 SVGEGT. Trimming took off 2 bases at V and 10 bases at J, with 8 bases between the two ends. CDR3 sequence reads: CASSYPGGAFF. The CDR3 DNA sequence: TGTGCCAGCAGTTACCCCGGGGGAGCTTTCTTT.

In this sample, this clone turned up a few times. J is TRBJ1-1 and V is TRBV28; 9 bases are a match to TRBD1. The V segment lost 5 bases and the J segment 4 bases; nucleotides outside the gene matches: 8. Germline CDR1 is MDHEN and CDR2 is SYDVKM. CDR3 size: 15 residues. The CDR3: CASSEGTGRSTEAFF. The CDR3 DNA is TGTGCCAGCAGTGAGGGGACAGGGAGGAGCACTGAAGCTTTCTTT. Based on the CDR3 plus reference TRBV28 and TRBJ1-1, the full variable domain is DVKVTQSSRYLVKRTGEKVFLECVQDMDHENMFWYRQDPGLGLRLIYFSYDVKMKEKGDIPEGYSVSREKKERFSLILESASTNQTSMYLCASSEGTGRSTEAFFGQGTRLTVV.

This CDR3 reads CSVGGTGDNTIYF. CDR3 DNA sequence: TGCAGCGTTGGGGGGACAGGGGATAACACCATATATTTT. The V call is TRBV29-1, the J call TRBJ1-3; 10 bases match TRBD1. CDR1 and CDR2 from the germline V gene are SQVTM and ANQGSEA. The CDR3 sequence is 13 residues long. The junction had 4 bases not matched to a gene; V was cut back by 4 bases and J by 7 bases. The variable domain in full, completed from reference TRBV29-1 and TRBJ1-3, reads SAVISQKPSRDICQRGTSLTIQCQVDSQVTMMFWYRQQPGQSLTLIATANQGSEATYESGFVIDKFPISRPNLTFSTLTVSNMSPEDSSIYLCSVGGTGDNTIYFGEGSWLTVV.

This chain joins TRBV11-2 and TRBJ2-5; 11 bases line up with TRBD2. Losses at the gene ends were 4 bases for V and 2 bases for J; bases not matched to a gene: 12. This CDR3 contains 18 residues. Germline CDR1 and CDR2: SGHAT and FQNNGV. The CDR3 sequence: CASSSPPGLADLQETQYF. As DNA, the CDR3 is TGTGCCAGCAGCTCTCCACCGGGACTAGCGGACTTACAAGAGACCCAGTACTTC. The full variable domain, its missing parts supplied by reference TRBV11-2 and TRBJ2-5, is EAGVAQSPRYKIIEKRQSVAFWCNPISGHATLYWYQQILGQGPKLLIQFQNNGVVDDSQLPKDRFSAERLKGVDSTLKIQPAKLEDSAVYLCASSSPPGLADLQETQYFGPGTRLLVL.

This clone was found once. The chain has TRBV4-3 and TRBJ1-4; 11 bases match TRBD1. J lost 2 bases, V lost 3 bases, and 11 bases had no gene match. In germline, CDR1 is LGHNA, CDR2 YSLEER. The CDR3 has 19 amino acids. The CDR3 nucleotides read TGCGCCAGCAGCCACGCGGGGACAGGGGGTTTAGCTACTAATGAAAAACTGTTTTTT. Its protein is CASSHAGTGGLATNEKLFF.